These T cell receptor beta chains were read from a single sample in a study of T cell changes during pregnancy in multiple sclerosis. The assay was immunoSEQ multiplex PCR, and TCRdb's table has in-frame clones only and misses some. Of 40,000 to 45,000 clones detected, more than 70% appear once; the ten largest clones hold 5.9%. Sequences were derived from CD8+ T cells from peripheral blood mononuclear cells, sampled after pregnancy. Receptors originate from a female donor in good health, enrolled as a control in a pregnancy study. The CDR3 runs from the conserved cysteine through the conserved F or W. The order of the fields is CDR3 protein, V gene, J gene.

CDR3 protein: CASSEFEQGVFGETQYF
V gene: TRBV25-1
J gene: TRBJ2-5

CDR3 protein: CASSQDEPSGDSYNEQFF
V gene: TRBV4-3
J gene: TRBJ2-1

CDR3 protein: CASSRQGMTKNIQYF
V gene: TRBV13
J gene: TRBJ2-4

CDR3 protein: CASSLSHRGDYEQYF
V gene: TRBV4-3
J gene: TRBJ2-7

CDR3 protein: CASSGGQGGSYNEQFF
V gene: TRBV28
J gene: TRBJ2-1

CDR3 protein: CASSVGFVLQANEQFF
V gene: TRBV9
J gene: TRBJ2-1

CDR3 protein: CATSRDRQFANTGELFF
V gene: TRBV15
J gene: TRBJ2-2

CDR3 protein: CASSLGPGTHLVKYF
V gene: TRBV7-9
J gene: TRBJ2-7

CDR3 protein: CASSESAGGTGELFF
V gene: TRBV6-4
J gene: TRBJ2-2

CDR3 protein: CASSVGDYDEQYF
V gene: TRBV9
J gene: TRBJ2-7

CDR3 protein: CASSLGTGAWDQPQHF
V gene: TRBV11-2
J gene: TRBJ1-5

CDR3 protein: CASSLGTGGEQFF
V gene: TRBV7-9
J gene: TRBJ2-1

CDR3 protein: CASSVNTGSEAFF
V gene: TRBV27
J gene: TRBJ1-1

CDR3 protein: CASSEVVVDEQFF
V gene: TRBV25-1
J gene: TRBJ2-1

CDR3 protein: CASSLLAGGPPGELFF
V gene: TRBV5-6
J gene: TRBJ2-2